These 17 T cell receptor beta chains were all obtained from the same sample, sequenced in a study of CXCR3-negative and CXCR3-positive naive CD8 T cells. UMI-tagged TRB cDNA libraries were built via 5' RACE. TCRdb reprocessed the 5' RACE reads and stores each CDR3 protein as one record, lacking DNA. In total, the table holds just under 45,000 distinct CDR3 sequences. Sequencing used memory CD8+ T cells from blood. Every receptor here comes from a human donor in good health. Some clones in this sample may be carry-over from other donors' samples.

CDR3 sequence: CASSLYQGVYEQYF. J is TRBJ2-7 and V is TRBV5-1; as DNA is missing, the TRBD1 call by TCRdb cannot be tested. CDR1 is SGHRS, CDR2 YFSETQ, per germline. This CDR3 spans 14 amino acids. The full variable domain, in which reference TRBV5-1 and TRBJ2-7 provide the parts outside the CDR3, is KAGVTQTPRYLIKTRGQQVTLSCSPISGHRSVSWYQQTPGQGLQFLFEYFSETQRNKGNFPGRFSGRQFSNSRSEMNVSTLELGDSALYLCASSLYQGVYEQYFGPGTRLTVT.

The chain is built from TRBV10-1 and TRBJ2-1; the TCRdb call, TRBD2, lacks DNA for checking. Germline V CDR1 and CDR2: WNHNN, SYGVQD (reference sequence). The CDR3 covers 19 residues. The CDR3 reads CASSELGASGPLTENEQFF.

The chain recombines TRBV29-1 with TRBJ2-1. The CDR3 length is 13 residues. CDR1 is SQVTM and CDR2 is ANQGSEA in the germline V gene. This chain's CDR3 is CSVDGSVYNEQFF.

This chain connects TRBV28 to TRBJ2-1; with no DNA, the TCRdb D assignment of TRBD2 cannot be verified. Germline assignment: CDR1 MDHEN and CDR2 SYDVKM. The CDR3 is made up of 13 amino acids. CDR3: CASRNLGDREQFF.

The chain joins TRBV7-9 to TRBJ2-2; no DNA is available, so the TRBD1 call from TCRdb remains unchecked. CDR1 and CDR2 (germline): SEHNR, FQNEAQ (reference sequence). This CDR3 has 14 amino acids. CDR3 amino acids: CASSPSQGTGELFF.

This sequence joins TRBV7-6 and TRBJ2-2; as DNA is missing, the TRBD2 call by TCRdb cannot be tested. Germline CDR1 reads SGHVS; CDR2 reads FNYEAQ. The CDR3 is 14 residues long. CDR3 protein: CASSLSPRTGELFF.

The J gene is TRBJ2-6, the V gene TRBV5-4; there is no DNA to check the TCRdb D call of TRBD1. CDR1 is SGHNT, CDR2 YYREEE, per germline (reference sequence). The CDR3 sequence is 15 residues long. This chain's CDR3 is CASSGRGLGANVLTF.

V is TRBV6-5 and J is TRBJ2-1. Germline V gene lookup returns CDR1 MNHEY and CDR2 SVGAGI. CDR3 length: 13 amino acids. CDR3 sequence: CASSYGVYNEQFF.

The V and J genes are TRBV12-3 or TRBV12-4 and TRBJ1-3. The CDR3 extends over 14 amino acids. This CDR3 is CASSLTTEGNTIYF.

V is TRBV7-7 and J is TRBJ2-2; TCRdb outputs TRBD2, but without DNA this stays unchecked. Looked up from germline, CDR1 is SSHAT and CDR2 is FNYEAQ (reference sequence). The CDR3 consists of 21 residues. The CDR3 region is CASSLLERASVNIANTGELFF.

The V call is TRBV12-3 or TRBV12-4, the J call TRBJ2-3; TCRdb outputs TRBD1, but without DNA this stays unchecked. The CDR3 has 15 amino acids. The CDR3 region is CASSLGIREQDTQYF.

This chain links TRBV5-5 with TRBJ2-7. Germline loops: CDR1 SGHKS, CDR2 YYEKEE (reference sequence). The CDR3 consists of 13 residues. Here the CDR3 reads CASSLPLNYEQYF.

The chain joins TRBV27 to TRBJ2-2. Germline CDR1 and CDR2: MNHEY and SMNVEV (reference sequence). The CDR3 sequence is 12 residues long. The CDR3 sequence is CASSSTTGELFF.

The chain has TRBV27 and TRBJ1-2. The CDR3 is made up of 13 amino acids. CDR1 and CDR2 from the germline V gene are MNHEY and SMNVEV (reference sequence). CDR3 sequence: CASSPTARDGYTF.

This chain connects TRBV20-1 to TRBJ2-5; TCRdb names TRBD1, which stays unverified in the absence of DNA. The CDR3 spans 18 residues. Germline V gene data show CDR1 as DFQATT and CDR2 as SNEGSKA (reference sequence). CDR3 sequence: CSARGRQDLGATEETQYF.

The chain couples TRBV28 to TRBJ2-5; as DNA is missing, the TRBD2 call by TCRdb cannot be tested. Germline values: CDR1 MDHEN, CDR2 SYDVKM. This CDR3 comprises 16 residues. The CDR3 reads CASRIAQGPIRETQYF.

The J gene is TRBJ1-1, the V gene TRBV7-9; TCRdb's D call, TRBD1, is unchecked because there is no DNA. Germline V gene lookup returns CDR1 SEHNR and CDR2 FQNEAQ (reference sequence). The CDR3 extends over 20 amino acids. Here the CDR3 reads CASSLLKSSSHRGGYTEAFF.